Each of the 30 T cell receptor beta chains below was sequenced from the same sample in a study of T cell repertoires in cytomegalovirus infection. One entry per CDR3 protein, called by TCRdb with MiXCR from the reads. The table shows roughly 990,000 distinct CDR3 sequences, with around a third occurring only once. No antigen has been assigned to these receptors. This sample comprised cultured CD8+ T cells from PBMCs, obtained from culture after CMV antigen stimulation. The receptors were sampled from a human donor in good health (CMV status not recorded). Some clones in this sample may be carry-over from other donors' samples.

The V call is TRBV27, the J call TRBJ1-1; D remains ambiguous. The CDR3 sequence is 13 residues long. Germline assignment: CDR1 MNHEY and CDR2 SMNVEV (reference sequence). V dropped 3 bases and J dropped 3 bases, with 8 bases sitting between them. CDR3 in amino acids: CASSLAVYTEAFF. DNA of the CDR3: TGTGCCAGCAGTTTGGCGGTTTACACTGAAGCTTTCTTT.

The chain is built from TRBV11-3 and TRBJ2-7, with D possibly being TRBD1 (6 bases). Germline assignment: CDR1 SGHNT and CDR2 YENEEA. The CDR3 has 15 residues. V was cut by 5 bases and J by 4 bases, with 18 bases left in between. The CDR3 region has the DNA TGTGCCAGCAGCCGGTCGGCAGGGGAGACATACGAGCAGTACTTC. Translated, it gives CASSRSAGETYEQYF.

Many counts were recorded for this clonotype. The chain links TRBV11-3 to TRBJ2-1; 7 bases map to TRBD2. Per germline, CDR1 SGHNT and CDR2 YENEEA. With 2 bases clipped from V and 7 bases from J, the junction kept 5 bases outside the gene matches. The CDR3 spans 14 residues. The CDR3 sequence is CASSLPGTMNEQFF. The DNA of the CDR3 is TGTGCCAGCAGCTTACCGGGGACTATGAATGAGCAGTTCTTC. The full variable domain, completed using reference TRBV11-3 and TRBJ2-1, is EAGVVQSPRYKIIEKKQPVAFWCNPISGHNTLYWYLQNLGQGPELLIRYENEEAVDDSQLPKDRFSAERLKGVDSTLKIQPAELGDSAVYLCASSLPGTMNEQFFGPGTRLTVL.

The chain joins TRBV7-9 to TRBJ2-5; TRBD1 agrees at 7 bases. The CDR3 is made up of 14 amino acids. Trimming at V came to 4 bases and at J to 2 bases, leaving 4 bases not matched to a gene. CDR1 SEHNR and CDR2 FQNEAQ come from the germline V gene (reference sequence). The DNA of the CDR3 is TGTGCCAGCAGCTCCACGGACAGGCAAGAGACCCAGTACTTC. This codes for CASSSTDRQETQYF.

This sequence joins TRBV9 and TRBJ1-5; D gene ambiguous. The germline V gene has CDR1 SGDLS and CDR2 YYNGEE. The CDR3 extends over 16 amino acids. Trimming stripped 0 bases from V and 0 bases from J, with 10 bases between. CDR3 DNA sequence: TGTGCCAGCAGCGTAGGAGGTGTAGGTAGCAATCAGCCCCAGCATTTT. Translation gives CASSVGGVGSNQPQHF.

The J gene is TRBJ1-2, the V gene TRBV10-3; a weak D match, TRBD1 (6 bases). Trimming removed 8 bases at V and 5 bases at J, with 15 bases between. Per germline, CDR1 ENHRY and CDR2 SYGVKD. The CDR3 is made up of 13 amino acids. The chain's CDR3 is CAIPNRETYGYTF. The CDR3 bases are TGTGCCATCCCAAACAGGGAAACGTATGGCTACACCTTC.

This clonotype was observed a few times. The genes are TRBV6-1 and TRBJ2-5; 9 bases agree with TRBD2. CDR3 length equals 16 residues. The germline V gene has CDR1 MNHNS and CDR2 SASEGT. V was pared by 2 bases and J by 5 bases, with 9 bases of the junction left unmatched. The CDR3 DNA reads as TGTGCCAGCAGTGAACTAGCGGGGCCCTTTGGTGAGACCCAGTACTTC. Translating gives CASSELAGPFGETQYF.

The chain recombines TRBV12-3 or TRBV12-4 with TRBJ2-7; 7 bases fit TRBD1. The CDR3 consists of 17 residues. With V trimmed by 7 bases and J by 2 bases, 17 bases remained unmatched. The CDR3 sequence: CASTPGTRTGPTYEQYF. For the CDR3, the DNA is TGTGCCAGCACTCCTGGGACCCGGACAGGACCCACCTACGAGCAGTACTTC.

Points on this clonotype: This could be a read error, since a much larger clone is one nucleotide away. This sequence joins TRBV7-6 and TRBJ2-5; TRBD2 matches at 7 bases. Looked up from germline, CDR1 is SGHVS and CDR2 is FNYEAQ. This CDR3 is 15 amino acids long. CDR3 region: CANSFGGGVQETQYF. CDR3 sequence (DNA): TGTGCCAACAGCTTTGGGGGAGGGGTCCAAGAGACCCAGTACTTC. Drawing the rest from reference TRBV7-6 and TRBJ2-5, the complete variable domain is GAGVSQSPRYKVTKRGQDVALRCDPISGHVSLYWYRQALGQGPEFLTYFNYEAQQDKSGLPNDRFSAERPEGSISTLTIQRTEQRDSAMYRCANSFGGGVQETQYFGPGTRLLVL.

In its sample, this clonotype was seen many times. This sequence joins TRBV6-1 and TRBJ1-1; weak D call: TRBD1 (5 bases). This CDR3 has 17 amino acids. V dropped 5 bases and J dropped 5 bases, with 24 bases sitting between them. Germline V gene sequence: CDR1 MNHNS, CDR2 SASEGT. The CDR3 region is CASSPSRPGPWGTEAFF. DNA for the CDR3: TGTGCCAGCAGTCCTTCTCGTCCGGGACCCTGGGGAACTGAAGCTTTCTTT.

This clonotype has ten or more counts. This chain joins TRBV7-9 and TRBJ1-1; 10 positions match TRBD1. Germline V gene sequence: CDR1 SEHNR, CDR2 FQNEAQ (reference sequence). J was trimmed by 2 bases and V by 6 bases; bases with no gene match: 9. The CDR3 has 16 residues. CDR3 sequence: CASRSEDRGFNTEAFF. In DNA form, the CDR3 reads TGTGCCAGCAGGTCCGAGGACAGGGGGTTTAACACTGAAGCTTTCTTT.

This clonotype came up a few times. CDR3 bases: TGCGCCAGCAGCCAAGTCACAGGGAGTCAGCCCCAGCATTTT. This translates into CASSQVTGSQPQHF. The chain joins TRBV4-3 to TRBJ1-5; weak D call: TRBD1 (6 bases). Germline loops: CDR1 LGHNA, CDR2 YSLEER. V was trimmed by 1 base and J by 6 bases, leaving 10 bases between them. This CDR3 has 14 residues.

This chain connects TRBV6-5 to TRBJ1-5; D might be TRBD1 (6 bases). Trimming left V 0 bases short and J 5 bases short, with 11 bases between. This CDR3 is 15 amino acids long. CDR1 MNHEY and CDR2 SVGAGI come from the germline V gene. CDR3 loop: CASSYSAGEYQPQHF. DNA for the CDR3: TGTGCCAGCAGTTACTCAGCAGGGGAGTATCAGCCCCAGCATTTT.

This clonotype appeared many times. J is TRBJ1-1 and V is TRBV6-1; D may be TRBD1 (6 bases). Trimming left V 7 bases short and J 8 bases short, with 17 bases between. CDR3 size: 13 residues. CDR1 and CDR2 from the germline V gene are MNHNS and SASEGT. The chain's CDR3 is CASNTPGAREAFF. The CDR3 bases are TGTGCCAGCAATACCCCAGGGGCCCGAGAAGCTTTCTTT.

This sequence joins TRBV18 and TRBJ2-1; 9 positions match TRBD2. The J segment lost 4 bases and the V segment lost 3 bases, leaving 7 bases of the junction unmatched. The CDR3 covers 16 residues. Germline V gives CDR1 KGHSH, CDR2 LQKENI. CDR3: CASSPRKAGGYNEQFF. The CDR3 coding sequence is TGTGCCAGCTCACCGAGAAAAGCGGGGGGTTACAATGAGCAGTTCTTC.

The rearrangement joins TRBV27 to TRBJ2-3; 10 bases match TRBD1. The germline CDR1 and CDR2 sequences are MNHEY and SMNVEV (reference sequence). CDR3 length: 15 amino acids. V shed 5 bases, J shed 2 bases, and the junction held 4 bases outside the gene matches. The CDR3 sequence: CASSGGTGATDTQYF. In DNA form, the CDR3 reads TGTGCCAGCAGTGGGGGGACAGGGGCCACAGATACGCAGTATTTT.

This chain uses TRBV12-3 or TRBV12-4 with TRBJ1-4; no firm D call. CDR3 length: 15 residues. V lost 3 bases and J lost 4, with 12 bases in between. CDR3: CASSFEVAGNEKLFF. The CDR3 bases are TGTGCCAGCAGTTTCGAGGTAGCGGGTAATGAAAAACTGTTTTTT.

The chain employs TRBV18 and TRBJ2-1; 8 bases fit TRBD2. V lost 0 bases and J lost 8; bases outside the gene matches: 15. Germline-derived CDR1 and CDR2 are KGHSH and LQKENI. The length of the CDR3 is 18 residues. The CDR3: CASSPPISRSGGGDEQFF. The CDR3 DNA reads TGTGCCAGCTCACCACCGATATCCCGTTCCGGGGGGGGAGATGAGCAGTTCTTC. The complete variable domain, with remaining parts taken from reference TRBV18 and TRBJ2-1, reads NAGVMQNPRHLVRRRGQEARLRCSPMKGHSHVYWYRQLPEEGLKFMVYLQKENIIDESGMPKERFSAEFPKEGPSILRIQQVVRGDSAAYFCASSPPISRSGGGDEQFFGPGTRLTVL.

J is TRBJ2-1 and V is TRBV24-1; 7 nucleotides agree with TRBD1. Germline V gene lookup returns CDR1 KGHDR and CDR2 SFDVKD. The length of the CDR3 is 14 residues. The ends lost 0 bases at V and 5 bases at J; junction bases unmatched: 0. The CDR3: CATSDLDRDNEQFF. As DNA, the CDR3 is TGTGCCACCAGTGATTTGGACAGGGACAATGAGCAGTTCTTC.

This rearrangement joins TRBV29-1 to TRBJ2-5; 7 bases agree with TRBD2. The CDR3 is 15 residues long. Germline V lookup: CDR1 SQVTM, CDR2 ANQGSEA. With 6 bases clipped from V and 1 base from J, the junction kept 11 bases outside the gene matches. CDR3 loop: CSVLRRGRLQETQYF. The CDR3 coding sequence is TGCAGCGTGCTCAGGCGGGGGAGACTCCAAGAGACCCAGTACTTC.

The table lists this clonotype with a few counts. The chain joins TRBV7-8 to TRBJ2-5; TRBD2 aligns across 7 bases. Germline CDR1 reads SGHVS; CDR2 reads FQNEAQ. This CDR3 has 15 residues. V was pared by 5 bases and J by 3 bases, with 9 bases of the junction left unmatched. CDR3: CASSHPLREEETQYF. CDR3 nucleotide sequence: TGTGCCAGCAGCCACCCCCTACGGGAGGAAGAGACCCAGTACTTC.

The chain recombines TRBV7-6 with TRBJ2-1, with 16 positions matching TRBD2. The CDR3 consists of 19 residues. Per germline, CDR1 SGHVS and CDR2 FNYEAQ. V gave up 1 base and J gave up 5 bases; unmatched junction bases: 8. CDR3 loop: CASSLDPPGTSGGDNEQFF. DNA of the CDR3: TGTGCCAGCAGCTTAGACCCGCCCGGGACTAGCGGGGGGGACAATGAGCAGTTCTTC.

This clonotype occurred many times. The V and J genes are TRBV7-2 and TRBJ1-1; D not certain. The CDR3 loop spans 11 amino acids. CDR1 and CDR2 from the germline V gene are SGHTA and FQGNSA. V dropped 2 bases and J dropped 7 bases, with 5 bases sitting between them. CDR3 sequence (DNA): TGTGCCAGCAGCTTAACCTTTGAAGCTTTCTTT. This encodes CASSLTFEAFF.

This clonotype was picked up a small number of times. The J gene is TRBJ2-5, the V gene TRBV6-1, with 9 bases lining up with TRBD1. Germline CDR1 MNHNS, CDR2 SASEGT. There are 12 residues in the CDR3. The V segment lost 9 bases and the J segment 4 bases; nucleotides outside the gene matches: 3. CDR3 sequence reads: CASPGQGETQYF. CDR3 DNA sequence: TGTGCCAGTCCGGGACAGGGAGAGACCCAGTACTTC.

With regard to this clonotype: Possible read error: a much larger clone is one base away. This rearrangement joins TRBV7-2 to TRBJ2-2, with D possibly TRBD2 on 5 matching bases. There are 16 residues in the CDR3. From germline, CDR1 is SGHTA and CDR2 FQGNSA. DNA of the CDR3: TGTGTCAGCAGCTCGCACGAGGGCGTGGCGGCCGGGGAGCTGTTTTTT. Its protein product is CVSSSHEGVAAGELFF.

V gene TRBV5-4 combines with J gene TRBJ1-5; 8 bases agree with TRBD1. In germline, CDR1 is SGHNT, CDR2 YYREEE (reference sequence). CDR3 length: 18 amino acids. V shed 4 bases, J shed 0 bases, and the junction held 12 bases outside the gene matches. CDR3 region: CASSRYPPTGASNQPQHF. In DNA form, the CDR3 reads TGTGCCAGCAGCCGGTACCCCCCGACAGGGGCTAGCAATCAGCCCCAGCATTTT.

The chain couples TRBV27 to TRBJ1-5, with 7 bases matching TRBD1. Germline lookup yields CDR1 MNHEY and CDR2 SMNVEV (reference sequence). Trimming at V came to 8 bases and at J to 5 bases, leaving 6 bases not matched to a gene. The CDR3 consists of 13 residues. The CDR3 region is CASGKGAHQPQHF. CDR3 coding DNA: TGTGCCAGCGGCAAGGGGGCCCATCAGCCCCAGCATTTT.

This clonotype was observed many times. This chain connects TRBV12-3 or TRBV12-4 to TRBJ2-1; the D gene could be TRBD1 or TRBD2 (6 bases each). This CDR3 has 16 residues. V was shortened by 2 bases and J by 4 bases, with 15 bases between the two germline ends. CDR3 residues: CASSLTPRGLYNEQFF. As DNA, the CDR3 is TGTGCCAGCAGTTTAACCCCTCGGGGGCTGTACAATGAGCAGTTCTTC.

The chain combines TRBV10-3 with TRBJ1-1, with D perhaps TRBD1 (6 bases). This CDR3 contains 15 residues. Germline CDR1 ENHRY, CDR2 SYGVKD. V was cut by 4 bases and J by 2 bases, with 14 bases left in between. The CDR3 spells CAISAVDRPNTEAFF. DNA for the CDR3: TGTGCCATCAGTGCCGTGGACAGACCCAACACTGAAGCTTTCTTT.

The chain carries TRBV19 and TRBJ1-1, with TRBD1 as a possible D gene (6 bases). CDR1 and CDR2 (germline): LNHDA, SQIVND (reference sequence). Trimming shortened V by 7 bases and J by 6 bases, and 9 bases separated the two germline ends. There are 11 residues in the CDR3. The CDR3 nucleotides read TGTGCCAGTACCAGGGGACCTGAAGCTTTCTTT. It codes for CASTRGPEAFF.